The rows below give T cell receptor beta chains drawn from one sample of a study of cytomegalovirus exposure and HLA in healthy donors. The assay was immunoSEQ multiplex PCR, and TCRdb's table has in-frame clones only and misses some. The sample yields under 130,000 clones, around 72% seen once. The sample comprised PBMCs. These TCRs come from a man between 25 and 39 years old in good health and CMV-seronegative. Both conserved end residues are part of each CDR3. D genes are given only for firm matches. Size values are once, few and many counts, or a class for expanded clones, and some rows have none.

d_call j_call v_call clone_size cdr3_nt cdr3_aa
TRBD2 TRBJ2-1 TRBV27 - TGTGCCAGCAGCCTTGTTAGCGGGAGGGGGAATGAGCAGTTCTTC CASSLVSGRGNEQFF
- TRBJ2-3 TRBV5-1 - TGCGCCAGCAGCTTGGAGTCTAGCGGCACAGATACGCAGTATTTT CASSLESSGTDTQYF
- TRBJ2-7 TRBV7-6 - TGTGCCAGCAGCCCGAACGCCAGAGAGCAGTACTTC CASSPNAREQYF
TRBD2 TRBJ2-1 TRBV12-5 once TGTGCTAGTGGTTTGGGGCTAGCGGGGGACAATGAGCAGTTCTTC CASGLGLAGDNEQFF
- TRBJ2-7 TRBV29-1 - TGCAGCGTTGAACCACAGGGATCACTTCCCTACGAGCAGTACTTC CSVEPQGSLPYEQYF
- TRBJ1-5 TRBV27 - TGTGCCAGCAGTTTATCCGTTATCCAGCCCCAGCATTTT CASSLSVIQPQHF
- TRBJ1-2 TRBV5-1 - TGCGCCAGCAGCCCTTCTAAGACGGGAGATGGGGGTGGCTACACCTTC CASSPSKTGDGGGYTF
TRBD2 TRBJ2-5 TRBV29-1 - TGCAGCGTGGCGGGACTAGCGAGACAAGAGACCCAGTACTTC CSVAGLARQETQYF
- TRBJ1-4 TRBV15 - TGTGCCACCAGCAGAGATCTTGCAACTAATGAAAAACTGTTTTTT CATSRDLATNEKLFF
- TRBJ2-7 TRBV27 - TGTGCCAGCAGGCCCGGGGGGCCCGCCTACGAGCAGTACTTC CASRPGGPAYEQYF
- TRBJ1-1 TRBV29-1 - TGCAGCGTTGGTGGGCGCGTGAACACTGAAGCTTTCTTT CSVGGRVNTEAFF
TRBD1 TRBJ1-2 TRBV25-1 - TGTGCCAGCAGTGAAAAACAGGGGTGGGGCTACACCTTC CASSEKQGWGYTF
TRBD1 TRBJ2-5 TRBV7-6 - TGTGCCAGCAGCTGGACAGGGGGGGGCGAGACCCAGTACTTC CASSWTGGGETQYF
TRBD1 TRBJ1-2 TRBV28 - TGTGCCAGCAGTTCGGGGACAGGGGTTACCTATGGCTACACCTTC CASSSGTGVTYGYTF
TRBD1 TRBJ2-7 TRBV2 - TGTGCCAGCAGTGGGAACCCTCCGGGACAGGCTTTCTACGAGCAGTACTTC CASSGNPPGQAFYEQYF
- TRBJ2-1 TRBV7-3 - TGTGCCAGCAGCTTAACGGCAGCGGGTTACAATGAGCAGTTCTTC CASSLTAAGYNEQFF
- TRBJ1-5 TRBV28 - TGTGCCAGTTTGCCCCTCCTCGCGCATACTCAGCCCCAGCATTTT CASLPLLAHTQPQHF
- TRBJ1-5 TRBV6-1 - TGTGCCAGCATGGGGCGGAATCAGCCCCAGCATTTT CASMGRNQPQHF
TRBD1 TRBJ2-3 TRBV7-2 once TGTGCCAGCAGCTTAGGGCAGGGGGCGACAGATACGCAGTATTTT CASSLGQGATDTQYF
- TRBJ2-7 TRBV5-1 - TGCGCCAGCAGCCCGATTCAGGCGACCTACGAGCAGTACTTC CASSPIQATYEQYF
TRBD1 TRBJ2-6 TRBV2 - TGTGCCAGCACTACTAGACAGGGATACTCTGGGGCCAACGTCCTGACTTTC CASTTRQGYSGANVLTF
- TRBJ2-3 TRBV28 - - CASSTSREGTDTQYF
TRBD1 TRBJ2-3 TRBV7-6 - TGTGCCAGCAGCTCAACAGGGGGTATAGATACGCAGTATTTT CASSSTGGIDTQYF
TRBD1 TRBJ2-5 TRBV5-4 - TGTGCCAGCACCAAAGGGGGACAGGGCTGGGAGACCCAGTACTTC CASTKGGQGWETQYF
- TRBJ2-3 TRBV9 - TGTGCCAGCAGCGTAGACCAGCGGGTCACAGATACGCAGTATTTT CASSVDQRVTDTQYF
- TRBJ2-7 TRBV11-2 - TGTGCCAGCAGCCGCGAAATGGGGCCCTACGAGCAGTACTTC CASSREMGPYEQYF
- TRBJ1-1 TRBV7-9 - TGTGCCAGCAGCACAGTACAGGGAGCGAACACTGAAGCTTTCTTT CASSTVQGANTEAFF
TRBD2 TRBJ2-7 TRBV11-2 - TGTGCCAGCAGCTTGTTGACTAGCAGTAGCGAGCAGTACTTC CASSLLTSSSEQYF
- TRBJ1-1 TRBV7-2 few TGTGCCAGCAGCTCAACTTGGACAGTTGAAGCTTTCTTT CASSSTWTVEAFF
- TRBJ2-5 TRBV7-6 - TGTGCCAGCAGCTCCCGTTCTGAGACCCAGTACTTC CASSSRSETQYF
- TRBJ2-7 TRBV5-3 - TGTGCCAGAAGCACTCGGGAACCCTCCTACGAGCAGTACTTC CARSTREPSYEQYF
- TRBJ2-5 TRBV5-1 - TGCGCCAGCAGCTTGGCGGGACTTCAAGAGACCCAGTACTTC CASSLAGLQETQYF
- TRBJ1-2 TRBV29-1 - TGCAGCTCGACCACAGGGACTAACTATGGCTACACCTTC CSSTTGTNYGYTF
TRBD1 TRBJ2-7 TRBV7-9 - TGTGCCAGCAGCTGGGGACAGGGCTACGAGCAGTACTTC CASSWGQGYEQYF
TRBD1 TRBJ1-1 TRBV7-9 - TGTGCCAGCAGCTTTGGACAGGGGAACACTGAAGCTTTCTTT CASSFGQGNTEAFF
- TRBJ2-3 TRBV5-1 - TGCGCCAGCAGCTCGGAAGGGTGGGGCCGAAGCACAGATACGCAGTATTTT CASSSEGWGRSTDTQYF
TRBD1 TRBJ1-1 TRBV5-5 - TGTGCCAGCAGCATTTTGGACAGGGTGAACACTGAAGCTTTCTTT CASSILDRVNTEAFF
- TRBJ1-4 TRBV28 - TGTGCCAGCAGCGGCGGACAGCTGAATGAAAAACTGTTTTTT CASSGGQLNEKLFF
- TRBJ1-1 TRBV5-1 once TGCGCCAGCAGCCGCTTACAGGGACGGAACACTGAAGCTTTCTTT CASSRLQGRNTEAFF
- TRBJ2-5 TRBV18 - TGTGCCAGCTCACCAAGGCGGCAAGAGACCCAGTACTTC CASSPRRQETQYF
TRBD2 TRBJ2-2 TRBV5-1 few TGCGCCAGCAGCTTGGTGGGACTAGCATCCGGGGAGCTGTTTTTT CASSLVGLASGELFF
TRBD2 TRBJ2-1 TRBV5-6 many TGTGCCAGCAGCTTGGGGCAAGCGGGAGAAGTTGCCCCGTTCTTC CASSLGQAGEVAPFF
TRBD2 TRBJ2-5 TRBV5-1 once TGCGCCAGCAGCTACGGACTAGCGGAGACCCAGTACTTC CASSYGLAETQYF
- TRBJ2-3 TRBV5-1 - TGCGCCAGCCAGGACACTATAGGCACAGATACGCAGTATTTT CASQDTIGTDTQYF
- TRBJ2-5 TRBV7-9 - TGTGCCAGCAGCTTACCAATTCGGACTCTGGAGGAGACCCAGTACTTC CASSLPIRTLEETQYF